In its sample, the clone carrying this T cell receptor (beta chain) was seen a few times. Antigen unknown. The sample belongs to a study of T cells after yellow fever vaccination. The CDR3 runs 14 residues. After removal of 4 bases from V and 5 bases from J, the junction contained 5 bases not matched to a gene. CDR1 is MNHEY, CDR2 SMNVEV, per germline (reference sequence). Template switching by 5'RACE produced TCR cDNA, adding a universal primer site and UMIs. TCRdb redid the calling of the 5' RACE reads with MiXCR, one entry per CDR3 protein. The sample lists some 320,000 distinct CDR3 sequences, roughly 8.7% occurring once. Whole-study results and caveats: The booster saw the reappearance of most primary-vaccination clones (about 95% CD4, roughly 87% CD8). Peak timing came faster in the weaker secondary response, day 5 versus 15.

The clonotype comes from a man younger than 30 who received the YFV17D yellow fever vaccine. The chain uses TRBV27 and TRBJ2-3, with TRBD2 matching over 8 bases. Material: PBMCs, obtained on the day of the first yellow fever vaccination. CDR3 amino acids: CASSYGGGLDTQYF. CDR3 coding DNA: TGTGCCAGCAGTTACGGCGGGGGGTTAGATACGCAGTATTTT.